This T cell receptor (beta chain) originates from a study of T cell responses to AZD1222 COVID-19 vaccine (TCRdb year 2021). At the level of the whole study: TCR sequencing was performed for 230 to 250 trial participants, of whom around 200 were given two doses of AZD1222 and 26 were given two doses of MenACWY control vaccine. Enrollment into the trials was organized by age into subgroups of 18-55, 56-69 and 70-plus years, and those subgroups contained about 160, 30 and 59 TCR-sequenced participants, respectively. What the work shows at the level of the full study, not this receptor alone: Vaccine-associated CD4 TCRs spanned the whole spike protein, with dominant responses in regions 160-218 and 743-854. No day 14 peak-response samples were available, so repertoires were characterized only after the peak T cell response. Most participants were white British and females outnumbered males, and the authors suggested that clonal diversity may have been underestimated. After two AZD1222 doses, spike-specific TCR breadth and depth were significantly higher than at day 0 and than in MenACWY recipients. Conclusions about previously exposed vaccinees were limited because only six AZD1222 recipients were SARS-CoV-2 seropositive at baseline. In the small 56-69-year group, the increase in depth fell short of significance, most likely because of low power. Reportedly, almost half of the unique spike-specific TCRs recognized epitopes lying outside the regions that are mutated in the B.1.351 and B.1.1.7 variants.

On this clone itself: Its antigen is still unknown. Qualities for individual bases were not recorded, and no much larger clone is one base off.

The CDR3 regions of human TCRbeta chains were subjected to immunosequencing. The paper's processing steps were these. TCRs in the repertoires were matched against a reference library of SARS-CoV-2-specific TCRs that had been generated with the MIRA antigen-specificity platform. Breadth meant the fraction of unique TCRs that were SARS-CoV-2-associated, whereas depth meant the fraction of total T cells that were SARS-CoV-2-associated. Using the MIRA data, each spike-specific TCR was mapped to the spike region that the TCR reacts to and placed in a CD4 or CD8 class. Log10-transformed breadth and depth values were compared by one-way ANOVA with Sidak's multiple comparisons tests. TCRdb re-hosts the immuneACCESS table, in-frame sequences only. Its copies lack some clones; in the studies checked, an unresolved V gene accounts for under half of them, and the cause for the rest is not known. That table gives V, J and clone size, and the DNA gave D and trimming. This sample holds fewer than 110,000 clones; around 90% were observed only once. In total, the top ten clones hold 6.2% of the sample.

The sample's time point label, in plain terms: about 28 days (+/-7) after the second vaccine dose. AZD1222 recipients with second doses at about 4 weeks or about 12 weeks were pooled, because spike-specific TCR depth and breadth did not differ between schedules. Samples from vaccinated people were obtained from the UK trials COV001 and COV002, which included a single-blind randomized controlled phase 2/3 trial of AZD1222 (ChAdOx1 nCoV-19) in healthy adults. Trial participant PBMC samples were collected at day 0 and day 28 after the second dose for TCRbeta chain sequencing. V lost 4 bases and J lost 8 bases; the stretch between them is 18 bases long. CDR1 is given as SGDLS and CDR2 as YYNGEE, both from the germline V gene. The CDR3 goes from the cysteine to the phenylalanine over 14 residues. The DNA shown is the 42-base CDR3, in frame from base 1.

This clonotype was sampled from an adult who received the AZD1222 COVID-19 vaccine. Sequences were derived from peripheral blood, sampled 28 days after the second AZD1222 dose. The rearranged chain carries TRBV9 and TRBJ1-2; the D gene cannot be resolved reliably. The CDR3 region has the sequence CASSPLGLIRGYTF. The sequence in DNA is TGTGCCAGCAGCCCTCTTGGCCTTATCCGGGGCTACACCTTC.